A selection of T cell receptor beta chains follows, all from one sample in a study of blood T cells in healthy people across ages. TCRdb redid the calling of the 5' RACE reads with MiXCR, one entry per CDR3 protein. The sample includes over a million distinct CDR3 sequences, 35% to 50% of them seen just once. Sample: blood. The receptors were sampled from a woman aged 55-69 years in good health. Each CDR3 is given without its conserved first and last residue.

TRBV29-1 | SVARSSGNTIY
TRBV2 | ASNPVPKGGQY
TRBV5-1 | ASSLGEDRIYEQY
TRBV20-1 | SAEGDGDNEQF
TRBV12-3/TRBV12-4 | ASSQGLAGPGQF
TRBV4-2 | ASSQDPMGGGSADTQY
TRBV5-4 | ASTTDYYNEQF
TRBV30 | AWMRGKGLVGGYT
TRBV7-3 | ASARRAGVDTQY
TRBV20-1 | SAESVYGQPQH
TRBV15 | ATYRDRGFYEQY
TRBV7-2 | ASSLGARRDYEQY
TRBV5-8 | ASSFGGGAMTYNEQF
TRBV14 | ASSQEEVGWRRAYNEQF
TRBV3-1 | ASSQDFNSYTDTQY
TRBV20-1 | SARRLPQETQY
TRBV18 | ASSPAGLGGDEQF
TRBV4-1 | ASSRASLGGYEQY
TRBV6-4 | ASSDSNEQF
TRBV4-2 | ASSQERFPRGYT
TRBV6-1 | ASSEALAGPYEQY
TRBV24-1 | ATSDPWDPSPRYYEKLF
TRBV5-1 | ASSFSSRLAGGRDTQY
TRBV2 | ASRERQGRSCEQY
TRBV12-3/TRBV12-4 | ASSPGHSSYEQY
TRBV20-1 | SATDTGVPNNHEQY
TRBV24-1 | ATSDSGTSVYEQY
TRBV5-1 | ASSPGGGRSDTQY
TRBV10-3 | AISVVSYDSPLH
TRBV20-1 | SATSTGDGERY
TRBV20-1 | SARNQQGSGTDTQY
TRBV7-2 | ASSVALVNEQF
TRBV3-1 | ASSYGTAETYEQY
TRBV28 | ASSINQPQH
TRBV20-1 | SAMRELPYEQY
TRBV4-1 | ASSQASGRKASYEQY
TRBV27 | ASSLLREAEQF
TRBV6-5 | ASAPVLADSYNEQF
TRBV11-2 | ASSLGQAGSSYNSPLH
TRBV20-1 | SAREIQGAMETQY